One and the same sample provided the 16 T cell receptor beta chains below, sequenced in a study of early T cells in non-severe SARS-CoV-2 infection. MiXCR was run by TCRdb on the 5' RACE reads, yielding one entry per CDR3 protein. Among 48,000 or so distinct CDR3 sequences, 13% were seen once, and the ten largest hold roughly 10%. Material for sequencing was whole blood. These receptor sequences come from an adult who was a healthcare worker with PCR-confirmed SARS-CoV-2 infection or an uninfected control (not recorded which).

This chain uses TRBV5-1 with TRBJ1-2; TRBD1 aligns across 12 bases. The V segment lost 4 bases and the J segment 7 bases; nucleotides outside the gene matches: 11. CDR1 is SGHRS, CDR2 YFSETQ, per germline. The length of the CDR3 is 16 residues. Here the CDR3 DNA reads TGCGCCAGCAGCCCAACCCCGGGACAGGGGGCAGGTGGCTACACCTTC. It encodes CASSPTPGQGAGGYTF.

This clonotype turned up a few times. This sequence joins TRBV11-2 and TRBJ2-5, with 10 bases identical to TRBD2. CDR3 length: 16 amino acids. The trim removed 1 base at V and 2 bases at J, leaving 4 bases unmatched. Germline CDR1 is SGHAT and CDR2 is FQNNGV. CDR3 sequence reads: CASSLVASGGQETQYF. CDR3 coding DNA: TGTGCCAGCAGCTTAGTAGCTAGCGGGGGACAAGAGACCCAGTACTTC.

J is TRBJ2-5 and V is TRBV7-9; no firm D call. V gave up 4 bases and J gave up 4 bases, with 7 bases separating them. Per germline, CDR1 SEHNR and CDR2 FQNEAQ (reference sequence). The CDR3 extends over 12 amino acids. CDR3 in amino acids: CASSSHGETQYF. CDR3 sequence (DNA): TGTGCCAGCAGCTCCCACGGAGAGACCCAGTACTTC.

This clonotype was recorded many times. The chain has TRBV6-4 and TRBJ2-3; 10 positions agree with TRBD2. The germline V gene has CDR1 MRHNA and CDR2 SNTAGT. The CDR3 is 15 amino acids. Trimming took 4 bases from V and 2 from J; bases not matched to a gene: 3. In DNA form, the CDR3 reads TGTGCCAGCAGTGTAAGCGGGGGGGCCACAGATACGCAGTATTTT. This sequence encodes CASSVSGGATDTQYF.

This clonotype has a count of ten or more. The gene calls are TRBV9 and TRBJ2-1; 7 positions match TRBD1. Germline CDR1 and CDR2: SGDLS and YYNGEE. V gave up 3 bases and J gave up 6 bases; unmatched junction bases: 0. CDR3 size: 12 residues. CDR3 in amino acids: CASSAGGNEQFF. As DNA, the CDR3 is TGTGCCAGCAGCGCAGGGGGCAATGAGCAGTTCTTC.

This clonotype occurred many times. This rearrangement joins TRBV13 to TRBJ1-3, with 10 nucleotides matching TRBD1. The germline V gene encodes CDR1 PRHDT and CDR2 FYEKMQ (reference sequence). V was pared by 0 bases and J by 3 bases, with 5 bases of the junction left unmatched. The CDR3 sequence is 17 residues long. This chain's CDR3 is CASSLGSTGGFGNTIYF. CDR3 DNA sequence: TGTGCCAGCAGCTTAGGGTCGACAGGGGGCTTTGGAAACACCATATATTTT.

The chain has TRBV9 and TRBJ2-1; D unclear. Per germline, CDR1 SGDLS and CDR2 YYNGEE. The V end lost 0 bases, the J end lost 7 bases, and 5 bases lay between the germline ends. The CDR3 consists of 12 residues. CDR3: CASSVDGNEQFF. The CDR3 region has the DNA TGTGCCAGCAGCGTAGATGGAAATGAGCAGTTCTTC.

Ten or more counts support this clonotype. The CDR3 bases are TGTGCCAGCAGCCCGGGGTACGGCGAGCAGTACTTC. Its protein product is CASSPGYGEQYF. This sequence joins TRBV12-3 or TRBV12-4 and TRBJ2-7; a possible D gene is TRBD2 (5 bases). V gave up 6 bases and J gave up 6 bases, with 12 bases separating them. This CDR3 contains 12 residues.

The chain carries TRBV12-3 or TRBV12-4 and TRBJ2-3, with D perhaps assigned TRBD1 or TRBD2 (5 bases each). V shed 10 bases and J shed 2 bases, with 16 bases lying between them. This CDR3 has 14 amino acids. CDR3 bases: TGTGCCACCCAAGGAACGGGGCTCACAGATACGCAGTATTTT. This encodes CATQGTGLTDTQYF.

This clonotype was seen many times. This sequence joins TRBV12-3 or TRBV12-4 and TRBJ1-1; D might be TRBD1 (6 bases). The CDR3 is 15 residues long. V dropped 5 bases and J dropped 1 base, with 14 bases sitting between them. The DNA for the CDR3 is TGTGCCAGCAGTCCCCCCGGGGGGGCGAACACTGAAGCTTTCTTT. Protein sequence: CASSPPGGANTEAFF.

This clonotype turned up a few times. This chain uses TRBV24-1 with TRBJ2-5, with D uncertain. This CDR3 is built from 12 residues. Trimming removed 10 bases from V and 4 bases from J, with 12 bases in between. Germline values: CDR1 KGHDR, CDR2 SFDVKD. The CDR3 loop reads CATSRVGETQYF. The CDR3 region has the DNA TGTGCCACGTCTAGGGTCGGAGAGACCCAGTACTTC.

CDR3 sequence reads: CASSLAGGGGTEAFF. In DNA form, the CDR3 reads TGTGCCAGCAGCTTAGCGGGGGGCGGTGGCACTGAAGCTTTCTTT. J is TRBJ1-1 and V is TRBV7-8; the D gene is possibly TRBD1 (6 bases). CDR3 length: 15 amino acids. Trimming shortened V by 0 bases and J by 4 bases, and 12 bases separated the two germline ends. The germline CDR1 and CDR2 sequences are SGHVS and FQNEAQ. Supplemented by reference TRBV7-8 and TRBJ1-1, the full variable domain reads GAGVSQSPRYKVAKRGQDVALRCDPISGHVSLFWYQQALGQGPEFLTYFQNEAQLDKSGLPSDRFFAERPEGSVSTLKIQRTQQEDSAVYLCASSLAGGGGTEAFFGQGTRLTVV.

This clonotype was observed at least ten times. This chain joins TRBV20-1 and TRBJ1-1; D gene unclear. The CDR3 runs 16 residues. The V gene's germline CDR1 is DFQATT and CDR2 SNEGSKA (reference sequence). V was clipped by 2 bases and J by 0 bases, with 16 bases between them. The CDR3 DNA reads as TGCAGTGCTAGACCCCCCTGGAAGACGTTGAACACTGAAGCTTTCTTT. This encodes CSARPPWKTLNTEAFF.

The chain recombines TRBV6-5 with TRBJ2-2, with D maybe TRBD2 (5 bases). This CDR3 region has 17 residues. Trimming stripped 5 bases from V and 1 base from J, with 17 bases between. Germline CDR1 reads MNHEY; CDR2 reads SVGAGI. This chain's CDR3 is CASSARSMAGNTGELFF. As DNA, the CDR3 is TGTGCCAGCAGTGCGAGGAGCATGGCGGGGAACACCGGGGAGCTGTTTTTT.

The chain joins TRBV6-1 to TRBJ2-7; 8 nucleotides align to TRBD1. From germline, CDR1 is MNHNS and CDR2 SASEGT. The J segment lost 4 bases and the V segment lost 4 bases, leaving 9 bases of the junction unmatched. The CDR3 has 15 amino acids. In DNA form, the CDR3 reads TGTGCCAGCAGTGCATGGGCAGGGGGCGCTTACGAGCAGTACTTC. Its translation: CASSAWAGGAYEQYF.

This clonotype was picked up many times. The chain employs TRBV7-3 and TRBJ1-1; the match to TRBD1 covers 8 bases. This CDR3 is built from 15 residues. From germline, CDR1 is SGHTA and CDR2 FQGTGA. The ends lost 2 bases at V and 0 bases at J; junction bases unmatched: 2. The CDR3 DNA reads as TGTGCCAGCAGCTTAGACAGGGGCATGAACACTGAAGCTTTCTTT. This gives the protein CASSLDRGMNTEAFF.